These T cell receptor beta chains were read from a single sample in a study of CD8 T cells in ankylosing spondylitis. Via MiXCR, TCRdb re-called the 5' RACE reads, giving one row per CDR3 protein. Altogether some 700,000 distinct CDR3 sequences are present, 19% being singletons, with the ten largest covering about 20%. The specimen was blood, either unsorted or a sorted T cell fraction (not recorded which). The source is a male donor with ankylosing spondylitis. The CDR3 runs from the conserved cysteine through the conserved F or W. A D gene is named only where the DNA matches it firmly. The listing skips clone size in some rows; elsewhere it reads once, few, many or a size class.

>TRBJ2-1|-|TRBV5-1|-
TGCGCCAGCAGCTTTCTTCAGGCCCCCAATGAGCAGTTCTTC
CASSFLQAPNEQFF
>TRBJ1-5|-|TRBV15|few
TGTGCCACCAGCAGAGATATGAGATACAATCAGCCCCAGCATTTT
CATSRDMRYNQPQHF
>TRBJ2-1|TRBD2|TRBV20-1|few
TGCAGTGCTAGAGATAGGGCGGGAGCTGTCTACAATGAGCAGTTCTTC
CSARDRAGAVYNEQFF
>TRBJ1-4|-|TRBV12-3/TRBV12-4|-
TGTGCCAGCAGGCCCAGAGGGGATGAAAAACTGTTTTTT
CASRPRGDEKLFF
>TRBJ2-1|-|TRBV29-1|-
TGCAGCGTTGAAGAGTCCAGCGGGACACCACTCGATGAGCAGTTCTTC
CSVEESSGTPLDEQFF
>TRBJ2-1|TRBD2|TRBV7-8|-
TGTGCCAGCAGCTTAAGTCTCCCCGGGGGGGCTGACAATGAGCAGTTCTTC
CASSLSLPGGADNEQFF
>TRBJ1-2|-|TRBV29-1|-
TGCACCGTTTTTAGGTCGAGCTATGGCTACACCTTC
CTVFRSSYGYTF
>TRBJ1-2|-|TRBV25-1|-
TGTGCCAGCAGTGACAGGGTTAATGATGGCTACACCTTC
CASSDRVNDGYTF
>TRBJ2-1|-|TRBV5-1|-
TGCGCCAGCAGCTTGGATCGGTTGTACTACAATGAGCAGTTCTTC
CASSLDRLYYNEQFF
>TRBJ2-1|-|TRBV5-1|-
TGCGCCAGCAGCGGAACCACAGGGTTGGCGGCTAGTCAGGCGAATGAGCAGTTCTTC
CASSGTTGLAASQANEQFF
>TRBJ2-2|TRBD1|TRBV6-5|few
TGTGCCAGCAGTTCCGCTTGGGACAGGACCGGGGAGCTGTTTTTT
CASSSAWDRTGELFF
>TRBJ2-7|TRBD2|TRBV29-1|-
TGCAGCGTTAGCGGGGGGTCTTCACTCGAGCAGTACTTC
CSVSGGSSLEQYF
>TRBJ1-1|TRBD1|TRBV2|-
TGTGCCAGCAGTGAATGGGACAGGGGGGGCACTGAAGCTTTCTTT
CASSEWDRGGTEAFF
>TRBJ1-1|-|TRBV27|-
TGTGCCAGCAGTTTATTGTCTTCGAACACTGAAGCTTTCTTT
CASSLLSSNTEAFF
>TRBJ2-7|TRBD1|TRBV29-1|-
TGCAGCGTCCGGGACAGCTTTGAGGAGCAGTACTTC
CSVRDSFEEQYF
>TRBJ2-1|-|TRBV21-1|-
TGTGCCAGCAGCAAAGATCCCCCGACTAGCCCGGTGGAGCAGTTCTTC
CASSKDPPTSPVEQFF
>TRBJ2-3|TRBD1|TRBV10-3|-
TGTGCCATCTTGGACAGGGTGGTAGATACGCAGTATTTT
CAILDRVVDTQYF
>TRBJ2-3|-|TRBV20-1|few
TGCAGTGCTGGATACAGCGTTGAAGGGCAGTATTTT
CSAGYSVEGQYF
>TRBJ2-1|TRBD2|TRBV5-1|-
TGCGCCAGCAGATATATGGCGGGGGAGTTTTACGAGCAGTTCTTC
CASRYMAGEFYEQFF
>TRBJ2-7|-|TRBV2|-
TGTGCCAGCAGTAGCACCAACCGGTCTGTGAAGCAGTACTTC
CASSSTNRSVKQYF
>TRBJ2-5|-|TRBV5-1|-
TGCGCCAGCAGCTGGGCGAGCGAGACCCAGTACTTC
CASSWASETQYF
>TRBJ2-2|-|TRBV5-6|many
TGTGCCAGCAGCCGTTTGATCGGGGAGAACACCGGGGAGCTGTTTTTT
CASSRLIGENTGELFF
>TRBJ2-1|TRBD2|TRBV12-3/TRBV12-4|few
TGTGCCAGCACCCTAGCGGGAGGTAATGAGCAGTTCTTC
CASTLAGGNEQFF
>TRBJ2-7|-|TRBV28|-
TGTGCCAGCAGTTTTCGGGGCTCGGGGTCCCACGAGCAGTACTTC
CASSFRGSGSHEQYF
>TRBJ2-3|TRBD1|TRBV7-9|-
TGTGCCAGCAGCTTAGGCCCAGGTTCCGGGACAGGGGAGGCCCAAAGCACAGATACGCAGTATTTT
CASSLGPGSGTGEAQSTDTQYF